Included here is one TCR beta chain sequence, with context. Its cognate antigen has yet to be identified. One base away there is no much larger clone; base qualities are not given. Amplification of TCR beta CDR3 regions was carried out from RNA transcripts. The TCR CDR3 was subjected to a first round of RT-PCR using the HTBI primer set and the Qiagen OneStep RT-PCR kit. A second multiplex PCR round built the libraries, followed by size selection and purification. Sequencing of the libraries was done on an Illumina HiSeq2000 using paired-end 100 bp reads. As for the authors' bioinformatics: SOAPnuke was used to process the raw data, with reads discarded if the reads contained adapters or uncalled bases, had a mean Phred below 15, or lacked an exact constant-primer or identifier match. COPE v1.2.5 was used to merge the high-quality paired reads, and each unique nucleotide sequence was defined as a clonotype. MiTCR v1.1 was used to align the clonotypes against IMGT TRBV, TRBD and TRBJ reference segments. The analysis included only V-J combinations with a frequency above 0.0001, which together covered roughly 99% of the repertoires. A TCS score was defined as the ratio of F50 (clonal expansion) to E x V (chaos), with BLOSUM62-based TCRdist applied between CDR3 peptides within each V-J. Welch's t-statistics and random forest reduced roughly 500 V-J features to roughly 13, which were used in a naive Bayes classifier (R e1071). The Morisita-Horn index was used to measure how similar the thyroid and blood repertoires were. Starting from the raw public reads, TCRdb applied fastp trimming at Q25, assembled clones with MiXCR and retained in-frame beta chains. Entries are consolidated by CDR3 protein sequence, retaining the most common genes and DNA. The V and J calls here are based on TCRdb, not the publication. The sample includes over 500,000 distinct CDR3 sequences, with about 46% observed a single time. The top ten constitute 44% of the sample.

Including cysteine and phenylalanine, the CDR3 has 15 amino acids. The CDR3 DNA has 45 bases and is translated from base 1. V is shortened by 0 bases, J by 10 bases, and the region joining them spans 13 bases. The germline V gene gives CDR1 as SNHLY and CDR2 as FYNNEI. This sample is part of a study of T cells in Graves' hyperthyroidism and ophthalmopathy (dated by TCRdb to about 2019). In the study overall: To identify distinguishing TCR V-J signatures, a discovery cohort of 100 patients was used, comprising some 45 with Graves' ophthalmopathy and around 60 with stable Graves' hyperthyroidism. An independent validation cohort of fewer than 20 hyperthyroidism patients and 17 patients who later progressed to ophthalmopathy tested prospective prediction of ophthalmopathy. For training and testing, the approximately 92 patients in the discovery cohort were randomly divided in a 7:3 ratio. The study also compared thyroid tissue and blood T-cell repertoires from more than 5 Graves' hyperthyroidism patients. After blood sampling, hyperthyroidism patients were treated with methimazole at a starting dose of 30 mg daily, and ophthalmopathy patients were treated with high-dose intravenous methylprednisolone. The paper describes TCR Vbeta CDR3 sequencing of 140 or so peripheral blood samples, made up of around 41 ophthalmopathy patients, more than 70 hyperthyroidism patients and about 17 progressor patients.

General study outcomes and caveats: Blood samples also contained most of the expanded thyroid clonotypes (frequency above 0.001), which suggests that blood repertoires may reflect thyroid immune responses. Ophthalmopathy was separated from stable hyperthyroidism by a 13 V-J signature model, with around 90% sensitivity and roughly 81% specificity obtained in cross-validation and 80%/75% obtained in testing. No statistical method was used to fix the sample size in advance, and group allocation was not hidden from the investigators. In validation, the model predicted progression to ophthalmopathy a median of 6.5 months before onset, with approximately 70% sensitivity and around 76% specificity.

Patients with uncontrolled infections, other autoimmune diseases, pregnancy or lactation were excluded. Diagnoses were based on clinical symptoms, serum thyroxine and TRAb, thyroid ultrasound and orbital computed tomography. Trizol reagent was used to extract total RNA, and RNA quality was then checked on an Agilent 2100 Bioanalyzer. The sequence derives from an adult woman with Graves' disease, either hyperthyroidism or ophthalmopathy (not recorded which). The sequencing sample was made of peripheral blood or thyroid tissue (not recorded which). The chain couples TRBV2 to TRBJ1-6; a weak D assignment points to TRBD1 (6 bases agree). The CDR3 region has the sequence CASSEAGRGNSPLHF. The DNA reads as follows: TGTGCCAGCAGTGAAGCGGGCAGGGGAAACTCACCCCTCCACTTT.